The next 17 T cell receptor beta chains were all read from a single sample in a study of HIV-infected patients and healthy controls. Alpha and beta constant-region primers primed reverse transcription of 500 to 550 ng RNA. Using multiplexing indices, alpha and beta chain libraries were generated apart by chain-specific third strand synthesis. TCRdb fed the 5' RACE reads into MiXCR, producing one record per CDR3 protein. The sample has about 16,000 distinct CDR3 sequences; 9% to 9.5% are singletons. Whole blood was used without fractionation, so all unsorted peripheral T cells were included. Sample: blood. The receptors originated from an adult in good health.

This clonotype rates as medium-sized. The J gene is TRBJ2-3, the V gene TRBV6-5, with a weak D call TRBD1 (6 bases). Germline loops: CDR1 MNHEY, CDR2 SVGAGI. V was shortened by 0 bases and J by 7 bases, with 8 bases between the two germline ends. The CDR3 contains 13 residues. In DNA, the CDR3 is TGTGCCAGCAGTTACTCGAGGGACAATACGCAGTATTTT. Translated: CASSYSRDNTQYF.

This clonotype has ten or more counts. The V and J genes are TRBV4-1 and TRBJ2-6, with 7 bases identical to TRBD1. Germline V CDR1 and CDR2: MGHRA, YSYEKL. After removal of 0 bases from V and 2 bases from J, the junction contained 1 base not matched to a gene. The CDR3 is 16 residues long. CDR3 DNA sequence: TGCGCCAGCAGCCAAGACAGGGGGACTGGGGCCAACGTCCTGACTTTC. This gives the protein CASSQDRGTGANVLTF.

Only a few counts were recorded for this clonotype. The V call is TRBV19, the J call TRBJ2-6; a weak D match, TRBD2 (6 bases). Germline CDR1 reads LNHDA; CDR2 reads SQIVND (reference sequence). The CDR3 has 15 amino acids. The ends were cut back, 7 bases at V and 4 bases at J, with 14 bases in the middle. The CDR3 here is CASKGTLAGANVLTF. The CDR3 DNA sequence: TGTGCCAGTAAGGGGACTTTAGCCGGGGCCAACGTCCTGACTTTC.

This clonotype was detected many times. The chain couples TRBV29-1 to TRBJ2-3, with D perhaps being TRBD1 or TRBD2 (5 bases each). The CDR3 spans 14 residues. Trimming removed 0 bases at V and 4 bases at J, with 11 bases between. Looked up from germline, CDR1 is SQVTM and CDR2 is ANQGSEA. The CDR3 region has the DNA TGCAGCGTTGAAGATGGGACGGGCGCAGATACGCAGTATTTT. It encodes CSVEDGTGADTQYF.

This clonotype occurred many times. The rearrangement uses TRBV5-1 and TRBJ1-5, with D possibly TRBD1 on 6 matching bases. The CDR3 extends over 15 amino acids. Trimming cost V 1 base and J 2 bases, with 10 bases left between them. From germline, CDR1 is SGHRS and CDR2 YFSETQ. CDR3 in DNA: TGCGCCAGCAGCTTGCTGGGGGCGCGCAATCAGCCCCAGCATTTT. Translation gives CASSLLGARNQPQHF.

By sample fraction, this clonotype is medium-sized. It is likely a read error, because the conserved phenylalanine at the end of the CDR3 is missing. The DNA is left out, because the CDR3 cannot be placed on it with certainty; the CDR3 is given as TCRdb lists it. The chain uses TRBV24-1 and TRBJ2-7. In germline, CDR1 is KGHDR, CDR2 SFDVKD. The CDR3 spans 8 amino acids, including both terminal residues. This CDR3 reads CAHLPGVG.

As to this clonotype: A much larger clonotype is one base distant, so this may be a read error. The CDR3 carries no conserved terminal phenylalanine or tryptophan, so it likely arises from a read error. The rearrangement links TRBV7-9 to TRBJ2-7; 10 nucleotides line up with TRBD2. Germline V CDR1 and CDR2: SEHNR, FQNEAQ (reference sequence). The CDR3 is made up of 18 amino acids. V trimming: 4 bases; J trimming: 0 bases; junction bases outside the gene matches: 12. The DNA of the CDR3 is TGTGCCAGCAGCTCCTGGGGGCCAAGCGGGAGGGCCTCCTACGAGCAGTACCTC. This encodes CASSSWGPSGRASYEQYL.

This clonotype was found a few times. This chain connects TRBV10-3 to TRBJ1-1; D perhaps matches TRBD1 (5 bases). Per germline, CDR1 ENHRY and CDR2 SYGVKD. V lost 8 bases to trimming and J lost 1 base, with 17 bases between them. There are 15 residues in the CDR3. CDR3 DNA sequence: TGTGCCATCCAGGGCTTGAGGGGCACGAACACTGAAGCTTTCTTT. Protein product: CAIQGLRGTNTEAFF.

V usage is TRBV12-3 or TRBV12-4 and J usage is TRBJ1-2, with D perhaps matching TRBD1 (5 bases). Trimming took 7 bases from V and 4 from J, leaving 13 bases between them. The CDR3 contains 13 residues. The chain's CDR3 is CASTQRGIYGYTF. In DNA form, the CDR3 reads TGTGCCAGCACCCAGCGGGGGATCTATGGCTACACCTTC.

This clonotype came up many times. V gene TRBV7-9 combines with J gene TRBJ2-6, with D perhaps matching TRBD1 (5 bases). Germline assignment: CDR1 SEHNR and CDR2 FQNEAQ (reference sequence). The CDR3 is 15 amino acids. V was pared by 3 bases and J by 4 bases, with 10 bases between. The CDR3 DNA reads as TGTGCCAGCAGCTTCCAGGGATCAGGGGCCAACGTCCTGACTTTC. This sequence encodes CASSFQGSGANVLTF.

The chain has TRBV13 and TRBJ2-5; D remains unclear. The germline gives CDR1 PRHDT, CDR2 FYEKMQ (reference sequence). Trimming took off 0 bases at V and 2 bases at J, with 13 bases between the two ends. The CDR3 is made up of 16 amino acids. The CDR3 region has the DNA TGTGCCAGCAGCTTAGGAGCGAGAGGATGGCAAGAGACCCAGTACTTC. Protein: CASSLGARGWQETQYF.

This clonotype appeared many times. The J gene is TRBJ1-4, the V gene TRBV7-9; a possible D gene is TRBD1 (6 bases). The CDR3 has 13 amino acids. Germline V gene data show CDR1 as SEHNR and CDR2 as FQNEAQ (reference sequence). Trimming stripped 7 bases from V and 8 bases from J, with 14 bases between. DNA for the CDR3: TGTGCCAGCACCGACAGGTCTCCGGAAAAACTGTTTTTT. Amino acid sequence: CASTDRSPEKLFF. Full variable domain (missing parts from reference TRBV7-9 and TRBJ1-4): DTGVSQNPRHKITKRGQNVTFRCDPISEHNRLYWYRQTLGQGPEFLTYFQNEAQLEKSRLLSDRFSAERPKGSFSTLEIQRTEQGDSAMYLCASTDRSPEKLFFGSGTQLSVL.

This clonotype was seen at least ten times. This chain joins TRBV20-1 and TRBJ2-1; 7 nucleotides line up with TRBD2. V trimming: 3 bases; J trimming: 4 bases; junction bases outside the gene matches: 9. The CDR3 length is 15 residues. The germline V gene has CDR1 DFQATT and CDR2 SNEGSKA (reference sequence). Written as DNA, the CDR3 is TGCAGTGCTAGTTTGCTAGCGGTCAAATACAATGAGCAGTTCTTC. Amino acid sequence: CSASLLAVKYNEQFF.

This clonotype appeared many times. The chain carries TRBV19 and TRBJ1-1; D call uncertain. The CDR3 runs to 13 residues. Germline assignment: CDR1 LNHDA and CDR2 SQIVND (reference sequence). V was pared by 2 bases and J by 0 bases, with 4 bases between. DNA for the CDR3: TGTGCCAGTAGTATATTTATGAACACTGAAGCTTTCTTT. It specifies CASSIFMNTEAFF.

Many counts were recorded for this clonotype. V is TRBV6-6 and J is TRBJ2-4; TRBD1 might be the D (6 bases). V was trimmed by 3 bases and J by 1 base, leaving 13 bases between them. Germline V gene sequence: CDR1 MNHNY, CDR2 SVGAGI (reference sequence). This CDR3 region has 16 residues. CDR3 sequence reads: CASSYYQGSAKNIQYF. CDR3 DNA sequence: TGTGCCAGCAGTTATTATCAGGGGTCGGCCAAAAACATTCAGTACTTC.

This clonotype was seen many times. This chain links TRBV7-2 with TRBJ2-6; D is ambiguous. Trimming shortened V by 5 bases and J by 4 bases, and 9 bases separated the two germline ends. CDR3 length: 14 residues. Germline V gene sequence: CDR1 SGHTA, CDR2 FQGNSA. CDR3 coding DNA: TGTGCCAGCAGCCCGTCTGGAGGGGCCAACGTCCTGACTTTC. It encodes CASSPSGGANVLTF.

Only a few counts were recorded for this clonotype. The chain joins TRBV6-6 to TRBJ2-1; D is perhaps TRBD2 (6 bases). Deletions cut 2 bases from V and 9 bases from J, with 14 bases between. Germline V gene sequence: CDR1 MNHNY, CDR2 SVGAGI (reference sequence). The CDR3 consists of 14 residues. CDR3 nucleotides: TGTGCCAGCAGTTACGGGACTCCAAGGCCTGAGCAGTTCTTC. Translated, it gives CASSYGTPRPEQFF.